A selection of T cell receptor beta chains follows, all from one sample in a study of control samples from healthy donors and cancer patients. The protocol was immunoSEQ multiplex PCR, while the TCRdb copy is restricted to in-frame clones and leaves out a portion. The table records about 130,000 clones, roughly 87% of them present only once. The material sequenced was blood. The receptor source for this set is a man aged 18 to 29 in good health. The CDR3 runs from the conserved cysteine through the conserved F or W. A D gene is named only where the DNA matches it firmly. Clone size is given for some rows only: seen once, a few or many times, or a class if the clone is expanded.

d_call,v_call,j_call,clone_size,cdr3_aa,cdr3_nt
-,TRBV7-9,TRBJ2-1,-,CASSHQAGRRNNEQFF,TGTGCCAGCAGCCACCAGGCTGGCCGGCGGAACAATGAGCAGTTCTTC
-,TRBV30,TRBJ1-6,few,CAWSSGYNSPLHF,TGTGCCTGGAGTTCTGGCTATAATTCACCCCTCCACTTT
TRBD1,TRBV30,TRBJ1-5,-,CAWSVGTGGQPQHF,TGTGCCTGGAGTGTCGGGACAGGCGGTCAGCCCCAGCATTTT
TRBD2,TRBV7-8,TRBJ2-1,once,CASGTGTSGDNEQFF,TGTGCCAGCGGGACCGGGACTAGCGGGGACAATGAGCAGTTCTTC
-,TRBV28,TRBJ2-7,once,CASLQEGDHSYEQYF,TGTGCCAGCCTTCAGGAAGGGGATCATAGCTACGAGCAGTACTTC
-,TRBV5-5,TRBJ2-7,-,CASSWDPGSYEQYF,TGTGCCAGCAGCTGGGACCCCGGTTCCTACGAGCAGTACTTC
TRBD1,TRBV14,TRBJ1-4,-,CASSQQTGTVNEKLFF,TGTGCCAGCAGCCAACAAACCGGGACAGTAAATGAAAAACTGTTTTTT
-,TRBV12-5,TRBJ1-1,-,CASGRDTPMNTEAFF,TGTGCTAGTGGCCGGGACACTCCGATGAACACTGAAGCTTTCTTT
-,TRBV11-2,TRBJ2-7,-,CASSSTDSSSYEQYF,TGTGCCAGCAGCTCGACCGACAGTTCCTCCTACGAGCAGTACTTC
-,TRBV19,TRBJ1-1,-,CASTSDDQGHRVNTEAFF,TGTGCCAGTACCAGCGACGACCAGGGACACAGGGTGAACACTGAAGCTTTCTTT
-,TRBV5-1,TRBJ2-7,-,CASMDSEPYEQYF,TGCGCCAGCATGGATAGCGAACCCTACGAGCAGTACTTC
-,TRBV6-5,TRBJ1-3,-,CASRTNSGNTIYF,TGTGCCAGCAGAACAAACTCTGGAAACACCATATATTTT
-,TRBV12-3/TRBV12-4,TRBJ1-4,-,CASSSTYGEKLFF,TGTGCCAGCAGTTCTACATATGGAGAGAAACTGTTTTTT
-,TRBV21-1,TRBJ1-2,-,CASSAPRGNYGYTF,TGTGCCAGCAGCGCCCCCAGGGGGAACTATGGCTACACCTTC
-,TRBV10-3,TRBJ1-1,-,CAISDEANSGEAFF,TGTGCCATCAGTGATGAGGCGAATAGTGGTGAAGCTTTCTTT
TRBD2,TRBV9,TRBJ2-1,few,CASSPIGGVAGGRDSEQFF,TGTGCCAGCAGCCCCATAGGGGGGGTAGCGGGGGGCAGAGATAGTGAGCAGTTCTTC
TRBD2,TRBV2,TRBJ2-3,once,CASSGGTSVLRGTDTQYF,TGTGCCAGCAGTGGGGGGACTAGCGTTCTCAGGGGAACAGATACGCAGTATTTT
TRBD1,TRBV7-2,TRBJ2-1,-,CASSLRGQDLDEQFF,TGTGCCAGCAGCTTAAGGGGACAGGACTTAGATGAGCAGTTCTTC
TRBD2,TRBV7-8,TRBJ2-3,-,CASSLLAGVVTDTQYF,TGTGCCAGCAGCTTGTTAGCGGGAGTAGTTACAGATACGCAGTATTTT
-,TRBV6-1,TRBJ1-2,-,CASSESLSEVNYGYTF,TGTGCCAGCAGTGAATCCCTAAGCGAGGTAAACTATGGCTACACCTTC
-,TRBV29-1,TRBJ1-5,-,CSVGSGDSNQPQHF,TGCAGCGTTGGGTCAGGGGATAGCAATCAGCCCCAGCATTTT
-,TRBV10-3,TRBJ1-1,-,CAISESGPRTVMNTEAFF,TGTGCCATCAGTGAGTCGGGGCCGAGGACAGTAATGAACACTGAAGCTTTCTTT
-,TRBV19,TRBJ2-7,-,CASSSRGASEQYF,TGTGCCAGTAGTAGTCGAGGGGCGTCCGAGCAGTACTTC
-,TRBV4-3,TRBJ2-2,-,CASSQDLSRQNTGELFF,TGCGCCAGCAGCCAAGATCTTTCTCGACAGAACACCGGGGAGCTGTTTTTT
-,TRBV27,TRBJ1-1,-,CATGEAGRTEAFF,TGTGCCACCGGGGAGGCGGGCCGCACTGAAGCTTTCTTT